Below, 20 T cell receptor beta chains from the same sample are listed, as sequenced in a study of radiotherapy plus CTLA-4 blockade in lung cancer. Profiled with immunoSEQ multiplex PCR; TCRdb holds only in-frame clones, not every one. The sample has 45,000 or so clones, around 72% seen once. The sample in question was peripheral blood, obtained from a patient treated with radiotherapy plus ipilimumab. The receptors shown here come from a human donor with non-small cell lung cancer who had a complete response to radiotherapy plus ipilimumab.

This rearrangement joins TRBV5-1 to TRBJ2-1; 9 bases line up with TRBD2. The germline V gene has CDR1 SGHRS and CDR2 YFSETQ. The V segment lost 2 bases and the J segment 6 bases; nucleotides outside the gene matches: 6. This CDR3 is built from 15 residues. The CDR3 DNA reads TGCGCCAGCAGCTTTTGGCGGGGGGGTCCCAATGAGCAGTTCTTC. This gives the protein CASSFWRGGPNEQFF.

This chain uses TRBV5-1 with TRBJ2-5; D is perhaps TRBD2 (5 bases). V was cut by 0 bases and J by 5 bases, with 8 bases left in between. From germline, CDR1 is SGHRS and CDR2 YFSETQ. This CDR3 comprises 13 residues. CDR3 loop: CASSLGGFETQYF. The DNA for the CDR3 is TGCGCCAGCAGCTTGGGAGGGTTTGAGACCCAGTACTTC.

The rearrangement links TRBV7-9 to TRBJ1-6; 9 bases are shared with TRBD1. The CDR3 sequence is 16 residues long. Germline CDR1 SEHNR, CDR2 FQNEAQ (reference sequence). The V and J ends lost 6 bases and 3 bases, in that order; junction bases with no gene match: 6. CDR3 DNA: TGTGCCAGCAGTAAGGGACAGGGATTCTATAATTCACCCCTCCACTTT. The encoded protein is CASSKGQGFYNSPLHF.

V usage is TRBV10-3 and J usage is TRBJ1-2, with unresolved D. Per germline, CDR1 ENHRY and CDR2 SYGVKD. The CDR3 sequence is 11 residues long. V lost 3 bases, J lost 9 bases, and 8 bases lay in between. The CDR3 nucleotides read TGTGCCATCAGTGACCAGAGGAGCTACACCTTC. Residues: CAISDQRSYTF.

J is TRBJ2-3 and V is TRBV5-4; perhaps TRBD2 as D (6 bases). The germline CDR1 and CDR2 sequences are SGHNT and YYREEE (reference sequence). Trimming left V 4 bases short and J 4 bases short, with 22 bases between. CDR3 size: 17 residues. This CDR3 is CASSLETRRGSADTQYF. Written as DNA, the CDR3 is TGTGCCAGCAGCCTCGAAACAAGGAGGGGTAGCGCAGATACGCAGTATTTT.

This clone occurred a few times. This sequence joins TRBV6-6 and TRBJ1-4; TRBD1 is a possible D gene (5 bases). This CDR3 is 14 amino acids long. Germline V gene sequence: CDR1 MNHNY, CDR2 SVGAGI (reference sequence). Trimming took 7 bases from V and 5 from J, leaving 14 bases between them. The CDR3 spells CASTKGQLNEKLFF. Here the CDR3 DNA reads TGTGCCAGCACCAAGGGGCAGTTGAATGAAAAACTGTTTTTT.

The genes are TRBV7-9 and TRBJ2-3; no firm D call. Trimming stripped 8 bases from V and 5 bases from J, with 8 bases between. CDR3 length: 11 amino acids. Germline V gene sequence: CDR1 SEHNR, CDR2 FQNEAQ (reference sequence). CDR3: CASGARDTQYF. The CDR3 nucleotides read TGTGCCAGCGGCGCTAGAGATACGCAGTATTTT.

This clone was observed once. The chain is built from TRBV30 and TRBJ1-6; a possible D gene is TRBD1 (6 bases). Germline V gene sequence: CDR1 GTSNPN, CDR2 SVGIG (reference sequence). V dropped 4 bases and J dropped 7 bases, with 17 bases sitting between them. The CDR3 contains 15 residues. CDR3: CAWKTGTRLNSPLHF. CDR3 DNA: TGTGCCTGGAAAACCGGGACAAGACTAAATTCACCCCTCCACTTT.

V is TRBV2 and J is TRBJ2-7; a weak D match, TRBD2 (6 bases). The CDR3 totals 15 residues. The germline V gene encodes CDR1 SNHLY and CDR2 FYNNEI. Trimming removed 7 bases from V and 4 bases from J, with 20 bases in between. DNA for the CDR3: TGTGCCAGCAACCCCCTAGCGAGCCTCTTGTACGAGCAGTACTTC. Amino acids: CASNPLASLLYEQYF.

This chain joins TRBV28 and TRBJ1-3; a weak D match, TRBD1 (5 bases). CDR1 is MDHEN and CDR2 is SYDVKM in the germline V gene. V shed 6 bases and J shed 4 bases, with 19 bases lying between them. The length of the CDR3 is 16 residues. CDR3 amino acids: CASSTPGALSGNTIYF. The CDR3 DNA reads as TGTGCCAGCAGCACACCTGGGGCACTCTCAGGAAACACCATATATTTT.

The gene calls are TRBV5-1 and TRBJ2-2; 7 positions agree with TRBD2. Unmatched junction bases numbered 1, after V lost 4 bases and J lost 1 base. CDR3 length: 14 amino acids. The V gene's germline CDR1 is SGHRS and CDR2 YFSETQ. Written as DNA, the CDR3 is TGCGCCAGCAGCGCGGGGGTGAACACCGGGGAGCTGTTTTTT. Translation: CASSAGVNTGELFF.

J is TRBJ1-1 and V is TRBV23-1; D is unresolved. TRBV23-1 is an ORF for which the function is uncertain. The V and J ends lost 0 bases and 8 bases respectively, with 10 bases between them. The CDR3 contains 13 residues. The CDR3 spells CASSQSGGSEAFF. CDR3 sequence (DNA): TGCGCCAGCAGTCAATCGGGCGGGTCGGAAGCTTTCTTT.

The V call is TRBV10-1, the J call TRBJ2-1; D is perhaps TRBD1 (6 bases). Trimming cost V 4 bases and J 9 bases, with 13 bases left between them. The germline V gene has CDR1 WNHNN and CDR2 SYGVQD (reference sequence). The CDR3 consists of 13 residues. CDR3 in amino acids: CASSVTGTSEQFF. DNA of the CDR3: TGCGCCAGCAGTGTAACAGGGACCAGTGAGCAGTTCTTC.

This chain uses TRBV30 with TRBJ2-2, with D perhaps TRBD1 (6 bases). CDR1 is GTSNPN, CDR2 SVGIG, per germline (reference sequence). The CDR3 covers 16 residues. V lost 4 bases to trimming and J lost 8 bases, with 23 bases between them. Here the CDR3 reads CAWIPSGVHAPGELFF. Written as DNA, the CDR3 is TGTGCCTGGATCCCGTCAGGGGTTCATGCCCCTGGGGAGCTGTTTTTT.

This clone appeared a single time. The genes are TRBV18 and TRBJ2-7; D is possibly TRBD1 (6 bases). Trimming cost V 6 bases and J 1 base, with 16 bases left between them. The CDR3 has 15 amino acids. Germline CDR1 KGHSH, CDR2 LQKENI. The CDR3 sequence is CASSSGQGWSYEQYF. For the CDR3, the DNA is TGTGCCAGCTCCTCCGGGCAGGGGTGGTCCTACGAGCAGTACTTC.

A note on this clone: Other DNA sequences in the sample encode the same CDR3. The chain joins TRBV5-1 to TRBJ1-1; 9 bases are a match to TRBD1. The CDR3 is 15 residues long. CDR1 SGHRS and CDR2 YFSETQ come from the germline V gene. After removal of 3 bases from V and 2 bases from J, the junction contained 5 bases not matched to a gene. Here the CDR3 reads CASSSGQGRNTEAFF. Written as DNA, the CDR3 is TGCGCCAGCAGCTCGGGACAGGGCCGAAACACTGAAGCTTTCTTT.

V is TRBV7-9 and J is TRBJ2-1; no reliable D call. Germline V lookup: CDR1 SEHNR, CDR2 FQNEAQ (reference sequence). V lost 2 bases and J lost 0, with 11 bases in between. This CDR3 region has 16 residues. The CDR3 DNA is TGTGCCAGCAGCTTAATAACAGAGAGCTCCTACAATGAGCAGTTCTTC. Amino acid sequence: CASSLITESSYNEQFF.

The chain carries TRBV10-2 and TRBJ2-2; 10 bases agree with TRBD2. Germline assignment: CDR1 WSHSY and CDR2 SAAADI. V trimming: 2 bases; J trimming: 1 base; junction bases outside the gene matches: 7. The CDR3 is 18 residues long. In DNA form, the CDR3 reads TGCGCCAGCAGTGAGCCCGGACTAGCGGAGGGGAACACCGGGGAGCTGTTTTTT. Protein product: CASSEPGLAEGNTGELFF.

This clone appeared a few times. The J gene is TRBJ2-1, the V gene TRBV2; D might be TRBD1 (6 bases). The CDR3 length is 14 residues. Germline CDR1 and CDR2: SNHLY and FYNNEI. The V gene lost 0 bases and the J gene lost 10 bases, with 13 bases spanning the gap. The CDR3 spells CASSEAQGIGEQFF. DNA for the CDR3: TGTGCCAGCAGTGAAGCCCAGGGGATCGGCGAGCAGTTCTTC.

The CDR3 loop is CASSSWAGNTIYF. The CDR3 nucleotides are TGTGCCAGCAGCTCGTGGGCGGGAAACACCATATATTTT. The V call is TRBV11-2, the J call TRBJ1-3; no clear D gene. CDR3 length: 13 amino acids. Germline V gene data show CDR1 as SGHAT and CDR2 as FQNNGV. With 4 bases removed from V and 4 bases from J, the gap between germline ends came to 8 bases.